This T cell receptor (beta chain) was sequenced for a study of identical twins. In its sample, this clonotype was seen a few times. This CDR3 contains 14 residues. Trimming stripped 2 bases from V and 2 bases from J, with 6 bases between. Germline V gives CDR1 MNHEY, CDR2 SMNVEV (reference sequence). TCRdb itself ran the 5' RACE reads through MiXCR, one entry per CDR3 protein. The sample holds 240,000 or so distinct CDR3 sequences, more than 9.5% seen once. These records were also assigned to another study, of yellow fever vaccine responses in identical twins.

The source of this sequence is a woman aged 18-35 years in good health. The chain has TRBV27 and TRBJ2-2; D gene ambiguous. Sequencing used memory (CD45RO+) T cells sorted from blood. CDR3 DNA sequence: TGTGCCAGCAGTTTAATTAGAAACACCGGGGAGCTGTTTTTT. Translating gives CASSLIRNTGELFF.